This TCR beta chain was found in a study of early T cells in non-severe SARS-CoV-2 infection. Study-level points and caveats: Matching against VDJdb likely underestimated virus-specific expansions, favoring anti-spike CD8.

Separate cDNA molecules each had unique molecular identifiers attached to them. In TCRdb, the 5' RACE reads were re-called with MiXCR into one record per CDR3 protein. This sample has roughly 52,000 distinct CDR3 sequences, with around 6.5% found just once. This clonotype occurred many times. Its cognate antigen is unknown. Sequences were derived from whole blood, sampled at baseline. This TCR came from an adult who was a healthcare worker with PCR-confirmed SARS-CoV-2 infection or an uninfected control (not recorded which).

The chain's CDR3 is CASKTIRTGPTDTQYF. In nucleotides, the CDR3 is TGTGCCAGCAAAACGATAAGGACAGGCCCCACAGATACGCAGTATTTT. V is TRBV11-2 and J is TRBJ2-3; 7 bases match TRBD1. After removal of 7 bases from V and 2 bases from J, the junction contained 12 bases not matched to a gene. The CDR3 length is 16 residues. CDR1 is SGHAT, CDR2 FQNNGV, per germline. The entire variable domain, with the rest obtained from reference TRBV11-2 and TRBJ2-3, is as follows: EAGVAQSPRYKIIEKRQSVAFWCNPISGHATLYWYQQILGQGPKLLIQFQNNGVVDDSQLPKDRFSAERLKGVDSTLKIQPAKLEDSAVYLCASKTIRTGPTDTQYFGPGTRLTVL.